This T cell receptor (beta chain) emerged from a study of cytomegalovirus exposure and HLA in healthy donors. Study context: T cells numbering about 179 million yielded roughly 120 million unique TCR beta sequences in an earlier analysis.

Study-wide findings and caveats: It was reported in a later analysis that an Asian-associated ancestry cluster showed fewer N-insertions than the approximately 670-donor mean.

The PCR used 60 Vbeta and 13 Jbeta primers. Some clones are missing from TCRdb's copy, which holds only in-frame ones; the method was immunoSEQ multiplex PCR. The table includes about 200,000 clones, about 81% detected once. V trimming: 5 bases; J trimming: 3 bases; junction bases outside the gene matches: 5. CDR3 length: 14 residues. Germline V lookup: CDR1 SNHLY, CDR2 FYNNEI. Regarding this clone: Its specificity is not known.

The TCR originated in a woman in her forties or fifties in good health and CMV-seropositive. Material for sequencing was PBMCs. V and J are TRBV2 and TRBJ2-7, with 9 bases matching TRBD1. The CDR3, as DNA: TGTGCCAGCAGTCGCGGACAGGGGTACTACGAGCAGTACTTC. Translated, it gives CASSRGQGYYEQYF.